This T cell receptor beta chain was observed in a study of cytotoxic CD8 clonotypes in ibrutinib-treated CLL. Study information: In all, more than ten patients were relapsed/refractory, some 16 were treatment-naive and about 17 were IGHV unmutated.

V lost 7 bases, J lost 8 bases, and 13 bases lay in between. Germline V CDR1 and CDR2: SGHRS, YFSETQ. This CDR3 has 13 residues. The assay was immunoSEQ multiplex PCR, and TCRdb's table has in-frame clones only and misses some. The table includes 97,000 or so clones, around 80% detected once. This sample comprised PBMCs, obtained after 12 months of ibrutinib treatment. This TCR was recovered from a human donor with chronic lymphocytic leukemia. The V call is TRBV5-1, the J call TRBJ1-6; no firm D call. The CDR3 here is CASAPDDDSPLHF. As DNA, the CDR3 is TGCGCCAGCGCCCCGGATGATGATTCACCCCTCCACTTT.